This TCR beta chain emerged from a study of blood T cell repertoires in COVID-19. Overall study context: In each case, the material was cDNA or gDNA derived from T cells, B-cell-depleted T cells, or PBMCs.

Enrollment of patients from Seattle took place during active infection, with longitudinal follow-up. The V and J ends lost 6 bases and 7 bases respectively, with 12 bases between them. The germline CDR1 and CDR2 sequences are MNHEY and SMNVEV (reference sequence). This CDR3 is built from 13 residues. As processed by the authors: The assay estimated nucleated cells by amplifying reference gene primers. Repertoires were generated with immunoSEQ multiplex PCR, while TCRdb's copy carries only in-frame clones and drops some. V, J and clone size derive from that table, while D and trimming were established from the DNA sequence. The sample carries 450,000 or so clones, 70% to 90% recorded once.

The sequencing sample was made of peripheral blood. The chain links TRBV27 to TRBJ1-4; a weak D match, TRBD1 (5 bases). This clonotype originated in a man younger than 30 with COVID-19, enrolled during active disease. The CDR3 bases are TGTGCCAGCAGCGCTCGTAGGGGTGAAAAACTGTTTTTT. This gives the protein CASSARRGEKLFF.